A single sample gave rise to the 10 T cell receptor beta chains below, sequenced in a study of blood T cell repertoires in COVID-19. Libraries were prepared by immunoSEQ multiplex PCR; TCRdb keeps only in-frame clonotypes and omits some of them. Altogether fewer than 95,000 clones are present, approximately 79% being singletons, with the ten largest covering less than 5%. Sequenced input: peripheral blood. The source of these receptors is a man in his sixties or seventies with COVID-19, enrolled during active disease.

This clone occurred once. This sequence joins TRBV5-1 and TRBJ1-3; no reliable D call. CDR1 is SGHRS and CDR2 is YFSETQ in the germline V gene. The CDR3 totals 14 residues. Trimming pared 4 bases from V and 0 bases from J, leaving 8 bases between. The CDR3 sequence is CASSPVSSGNTIYF. As DNA, the CDR3 is TGCGCCAGCAGCCCTGTTAGCTCTGGAAACACCATATATTTT.

This chain links TRBV5-4 with TRBJ2-5, with 9 nucleotides matching TRBD1. V lost 0 bases and J lost 1; bases outside the gene matches: 7. Per the germline V gene, CDR1 is SGHNT and CDR2 is YYREEE (reference sequence). The CDR3 runs 17 residues. CDR3 in amino acids: CASSLAGTGYLQETQYF. The DNA of the CDR3 is TGTGCCAGCAGCTTGGCAGGGACAGGGTATCTCCAAGAGACCCAGTACTTC. The variable domain in full, with the rest retrieved from reference TRBV5-4 and TRBJ2-5, is ETGVTQSPTHLIKTRGQQVTLRCSSQSGHNTVSWYQQALGQGPQFIFQYYREEENGRGNFPPRFSGLQFPNYSSELNVNALELDDSALYLCASSLAGTGYLQETQYFGPGTRLLVL.

There are a few counts of this clone. CDR3 loop: CASSPLSDSGNTIYF. CDR3 bases: TGTGCCAGCTCACCATTGTCAGACTCTGGAAACACCATATATTTT. J is TRBJ1-3 and V is TRBV18; no clear D gene. From germline, CDR1 is KGHSH and CDR2 LQKENI. This CDR3 has 15 amino acids. The V end was cut by 2 bases, the J end by 0 bases, with 8 bases between.

This clone was seen more than once but under ten times. The chain couples TRBV9 to TRBJ1-5; maybe TRBD1 (5 bases). Trimming pared 0 bases from V and 2 bases from J, leaving 9 bases between. This CDR3 is 15 amino acids long. Germline V lookup: CDR1 SGDLS, CDR2 YYNGEE. The chain's CDR3 is CASSVGWGGNQPQHF. Written as DNA, the CDR3 is TGTGCCAGCAGCGTAGGGTGGGGCGGCAATCAGCCCCAGCATTTT.

The chain carries TRBV18 and TRBJ1-1; a possible D gene is TRBD1 (5 bases). This CDR3 comprises 15 residues. Germline V CDR1 and CDR2: KGHSH, LQKENI. Trimming took off 1 base at V and 1 base at J, with 10 bases between the two ends. CDR3 region: CASSPRAGSNTEAFF. The CDR3 DNA follows: TGTGCCAGCTCACCACGGGCAGGGTCGAACACTGAAGCTTTCTTT.

The chain combines TRBV5-1 with TRBJ2-2; 9 positions agree with TRBD1. The CDR3 consists of 15 residues. V was clipped by 6 bases and J by 5 bases; unmatched bases: 8. Germline CDR1 and CDR2: SGHRS and YFSETQ. The CDR3 loop is CASNWKTGGTGELFF. In nucleotides, the CDR3 is TGCGCCAGCAACTGGAAGACAGGGGGTACCGGGGAGCTGTTTTTT.

The genes are TRBV5-6 and TRBJ2-5; TRBD1 matches at 10 bases. Germline-derived CDR1 and CDR2 are SGHDT and YYEEEE. This CDR3 region has 16 residues. Losses at the gene ends were 2 bases for V and 4 bases for J; bases not matched to a gene: 8. The CDR3 DNA sequence: TGTGCCAGCAGCTTCCCGGGACAGGGGACCGGAGAGACCCAGTACTTC. Amino acids: CASSFPGQGTGETQYF. The whole variable domain, filled in from reference TRBV5-6 and TRBJ2-5, reads DAGVTQSPTHLIKTRGQQVTLRCSPKSGHDTVSWYQQALGQGPQFIFQYYEEEERQRGNFPDRFSGHQFPNYSSELNVNALLLGDSALYLCASSFPGQGTGETQYFGPGTRLLVL.

This chain links TRBV9 with TRBJ2-3; 9 nucleotides line up with TRBD2. Trimming cost V 0 bases and J 6 bases; bases outside gene matches: 8. Germline CDR1 SGDLS, CDR2 YYNGEE. This CDR3 is built from 16 residues. CDR3 sequence (DNA): TGTGCCAGCAGCGTAGAGGCGGGAGGGTTCACCGATACGCAGTATTTT. Translated, it gives CASSVEAGGFTDTQYF.

The chain has TRBV5-1 and TRBJ2-7; D is possibly TRBD1 (5 bases). CDR3 length: 12 residues. Trimming removed 2 bases from V and 7 bases from J, with 10 bases in between. Germline V gene lookup returns CDR1 SGHRS and CDR2 YFSETQ. CDR3 in amino acids: CASSFVGDEQYF. CDR3 bases: TGCGCCAGCAGCTTTGTAGGGGATGAGCAGTACTTC.

The V gene is TRBV5-6, the J gene TRBJ2-7, with TRBD1 identical over 7 bases. The germline CDR1 and CDR2 sequences are SGHDT and YYEEEE. Trimming removed 4 bases from V and 2 bases from J; junction bases left unmatched: 3. The CDR3 loop spans 13 amino acids. The CDR3 DNA reads TGTGCCAGCAGCCCGGGGACAGCCTACGAGCAGTACTTC. Encoded protein: CASSPGTAYEQYF.